This TCR beta chain derives from a study of response to subunit inactivated influenza vaccine. This clonotype was observed many times. TCRdb recomputed calls from the RT-PCR reads with MiXCR, one row per CDR3 protein. The sample has about 170,000 distinct CDR3 sequences; 10% to 15% are singletons. Germline CDR1 SEHNR, CDR2 FQNEAQ (reference sequence). Germline trimming cut 5 bases from V and 3 bases from J; bases unmatched to any gene: 3. The CDR3 covers 14 residues. This sample was also put to use in a study of T cells expressing NK-cell markers. From that study: In generating TCR beta cDNA, 5'RACE template switching with UMIs was used. Among eight sequenced donors, seven carried HCMV seropositivity while one was seronegative. In several experiments, sorting was restricted to alpha-beta TCR T cells by an anti-gamma-delta TCR antibody. CD8+ T cells in more than five donors included dominant NKG2C+ clonotypes at about 1.0-7.0%. Dominance of the CD3+CD56-NKG2C+ fraction by these clonotypes also held in a handful of donors.

Sequencing used CD8+ T cells sorted from PBMCs, obtained roughly 13 days after vaccination. The receptor was isolated from a man over 45 who received an inactivated influenza vaccine. J is TRBJ2-5 and V is TRBV7-9; TRBD2 matches at 10 bases. The CDR3 loop reads CASSPGTSEETQYF. The CDR3 bases are TGTGCCAGCAGCCCCGGGACTAGCGAAGAGACCCAGTACTTC.